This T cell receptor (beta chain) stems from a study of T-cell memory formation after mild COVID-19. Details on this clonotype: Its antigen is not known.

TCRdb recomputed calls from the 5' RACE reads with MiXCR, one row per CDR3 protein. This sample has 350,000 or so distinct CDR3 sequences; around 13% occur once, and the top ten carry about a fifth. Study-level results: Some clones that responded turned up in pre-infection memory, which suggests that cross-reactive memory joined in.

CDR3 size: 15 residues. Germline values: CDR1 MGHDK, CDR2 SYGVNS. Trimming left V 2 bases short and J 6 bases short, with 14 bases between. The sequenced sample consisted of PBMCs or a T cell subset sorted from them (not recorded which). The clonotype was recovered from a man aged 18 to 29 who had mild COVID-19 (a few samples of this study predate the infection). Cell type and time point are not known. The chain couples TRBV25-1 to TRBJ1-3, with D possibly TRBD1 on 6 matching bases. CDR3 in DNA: TGTGCCAGCAGTGAAGTCAACAGGGAGGAAAACACCATATATTTT. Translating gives CASSEVNREENTIYF. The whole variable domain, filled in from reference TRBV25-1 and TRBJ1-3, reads EADIYQTPRYLVIGTGKKITLECSQTMGHDKMYWYQQDPGMELHLIHYSYGVNSTEKGDLSSESTVSRIRTEHFPLTLESARPSHTSQYLCASSEVNREENTIYFGEGSWLTVV.